The 2 T cell receptor beta chains reported below all come from one sample, sequenced in a study of spatial heterogeneity in lung cancer. Time point reported: sample taken at primary tumor resection. Tumor, nontumor lung or frozen PBMC supplied whole RNA, sequenced without sorting. MiXCR, run by TCRdb on the 5' RACE reads, gives a single entry per CDR3 protein. The repertoire holds roughly 9,800 distinct CDR3 sequences, with roughly 5.1% as singletons. The sequencing used PBMCs, collected at surgery. These receptors were collected from a male donor with early-stage non-small cell lung cancer.

This clonotype was found many times. The J gene is TRBJ2-1, the V gene TRBV12-3 or TRBV12-4; D not resolved. V lost 5 bases to trimming and J lost 9 bases, with 14 bases between them. The CDR3 is made up of 13 amino acids. CDR3 sequence reads: CASSDGPAGEQFF. CDR3 DNA sequence: TGTGCCAGCAGTGACGGGCCTGCCGGTGAGCAGTTCTTC.

In its sample, this clonotype is medium-sized. This sequence joins TRBV3-1 and TRBJ2-7, with D unclear. Germline assignment: CDR1 LGHDT and CDR2 YNNKEL (reference sequence). Trimming stripped 2 bases from V and 4 bases from J, with 9 bases between. The CDR3 length is 13 residues. Here the CDR3 DNA reads TGTGCCAGCAGCCAACGTCAGCATTACGAGCAGTACTTC. Translation gives CASSQRQHYEQYF.